The sequence of this TCR beta chain was determined in a study of beta chain features in type 1 diabetes. Study context: Summed over all samples, the examined sorted cells came to roughly 110,000,000.

Study observations and caveats: Reduced insertions and increased deletions marked VDJ junctions in type 1 diabetes patients.

Reverse transcription of all isolated RNA meant that expressed TCRB transcripts were sequenced. Only in-frame clones appear in the TCRdb table, and some are missing; sequencing was by immunoSEQ multiplex PCR. In the table there are under 450,000 clones, about 15% of which are singletons. This clone was recorded a few times. What it recognizes is unknown. Sequenced sample: naive CD4+ T cells from blood. The clonotype comes from a man aged 25 to 40 in good health.

The CDR3 DNA is TGTGCCAGCACCTCGGGGGGAAGCACAGATACGCAGTATTTT. As protein: CASTSGGSTDTQYF. The chain has TRBV11-3 and TRBJ2-3; 7 nucleotides align to TRBD2. The germline CDR1 and CDR2 sequences are SGHNT and YENEEA. Losses at the gene ends were 7 bases for V and 0 bases for J; bases not matched to a gene: 4. CDR3 length: 14 amino acids.